This TCR beta chain was profiled in a study of blood T cell repertoires in COVID-19. The CDR3 contains 15 residues. Germline loops: CDR1 MGHRA, CDR2 YSYEKL. V lost 8 bases to trimming and J lost 3 bases, with 18 bases between them. Source study methods: Nucleated cell number was recorded as an estimate derived from reference gene primer amplification. Some clones are missing from TCRdb's copy, which holds only in-frame ones; the method was immunoSEQ multiplex PCR. V and J calls and clone size are those listed in that table; D and trimming were worked out from the DNA. The sample has around 280,000 clones; around 87% are singletons.

The sequence was collected from a woman under 40 who had recovered from COVID-19. The V and J genes are TRBV4-1 and TRBJ2-3; D unresolved. The sequenced material came from peripheral blood. CDR3 region: CASPHGRATTDTQYF. The CDR3 DNA reads as TGCGCCAGCCCCCATGGGCGCGCAACGACAGATACGCAGTATTTT.